This entry describes one T cell receptor (beta chain). Its target is not known. This sample stems from a study of T cell responses to AZD1222 COVID-19 vaccine. Findings of the study overall: No day 14 peak samples; only post-peak repertoires were characterized.

The repertoire was sequenced with immunoSEQ multiplex PCR; TCRdb's copy has only in-frame clones and lacks some. The data hold under 150,000 clones, with roughly 87% observed a single time. V lost 5 bases to trimming and J lost 9 bases, with 14 bases between them. Germline V gene lookup returns CDR1 DFQATT and CDR2 SNEGSKA (reference sequence). CDR3 length equals 11 residues. The chain recombines TRBV20-1 with TRBJ2-7; no firm D call. The source of this sequence is an adult in good health. Sequenced here: peripheral blood, sampled on day 0 of AZD1222 vaccination. CDR3 DNA sequence: TGCAGTGCTCTCGAAGGAACGGGGCAGTACTTC. It is translated as CSALEGTGQYF.